This T cell receptor beta chain is drawn from a study of blood T cell repertoires in COVID-19. Whole-study context: T cells, B-cell-depleted T cells, or PBMCs supplied cDNA or gDNA.

Trimming cost V 0 bases and J 4 bases, with 15 bases left between them. The germline V gene encodes CDR1 SGHRS and CDR2 YFSETQ. This CDR3 spans 16 amino acids. Clones were sequenced by immunoSEQ multiplex PCR, and TCRdb holds only the in-frame ones, with some missing. Of approximately 230,000 clones detected, 70% to 85% appear once; the ten largest clones hold 3% to 4%. The chain employs TRBV5-1 and TRBJ2-3, with a weak D call TRBD1 (5 bases). This clonotype originated in a middle-aged woman with active or convalescent COVID-19. The sample taken for sequencing was peripheral blood. The CDR3 region is CASSLGYGAGADTQYF. The CDR3 coding sequence is TGCGCCAGCAGCTTGGGGTATGGGGCCGGCGCAGATACGCAGTATTTT.